This TCR beta chain came from a study of blood T cell repertoires in COVID-19. Study summary: PBMCs, B-cell-depleted T cells, or T cells provided the cDNA or gDNA that made up the material.

Sequencing was performed with immunoSEQ multiplex PCR; in TCRdb, only in-frame clones are kept and a portion is missing. Here the sample spans about 130,000 clones, about 87% being singletons. The trim removed 4 bases at V and 2 bases at J, leaving 6 bases unmatched. Germline assignment: CDR1 SGDLS and CDR2 YYNGEE. CDR3 length: 15 amino acids. This clonotype originated in a human donor in a cohort sampled during active COVID-19. The V gene is TRBV9, the J gene TRBJ2-7; 10 nucleotides match TRBD2. The sample comprised peripheral blood. DNA for the CDR3: TGTGCCAGCAGCCCGGGACTAGCGCCGACCTACGAGCAGTACTTC. Translated: CASSPGLAPTYEQYF.